This T cell receptor (beta chain) was captured in a study of persistence of HIV-infected CD4 T cells. Study overall: CD4+ T cells responding to CMV or HIV-1 Gag were isolated.

The libraries were made with immunoSEQ version 4 in survey mode. This table comes from immunoSEQ multiplex PCR, and its TCRdb copy is limited to in-frame clones, with some not included. The data contain approximately 36,000 clones, approximately 87% of them singletons. The stimulus was an HIV-1 Gag 15-mer peptide pool, 1 ug/peptide/mL. CD40L-negative CD69-negative CD45RO-high memory CD4+ T cells were sorted as populations depleted of antigen-responding cells. A word on this clone: Antigen: not known.

Sequenced here: cultured CD4+ T cells from PBMCs, sampled from a patient who received antiretroviral therapy. The sequence derives from an adult with HIV. The donor label of this sample is uncertain.

CDR3 sequence reads: CAWSSTGTAQPQHF. CDR3 coding DNA: TGTGCCTGGAGCTCGACAGGGACGGCACAGCCCCAGCATTTT. J is TRBJ1-5 and V is TRBV30; 7 nucleotides match TRBD1. CDR3 length equals 14 residues. Germline V gives CDR1 GTSNPN, CDR2 SVGIG (reference sequence). V shed 3 bases and J 7 bases; nucleotides not matched to a gene: 9.